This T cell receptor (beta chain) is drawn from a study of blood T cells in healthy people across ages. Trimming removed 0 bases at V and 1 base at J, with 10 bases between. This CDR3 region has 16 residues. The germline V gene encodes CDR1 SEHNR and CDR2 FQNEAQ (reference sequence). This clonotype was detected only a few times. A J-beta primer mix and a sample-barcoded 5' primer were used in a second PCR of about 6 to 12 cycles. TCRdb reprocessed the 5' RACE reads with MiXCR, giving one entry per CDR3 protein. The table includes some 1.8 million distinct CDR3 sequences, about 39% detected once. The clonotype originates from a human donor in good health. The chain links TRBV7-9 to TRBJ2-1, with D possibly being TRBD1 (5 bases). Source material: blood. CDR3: CASSLAVGPSYNEQFF. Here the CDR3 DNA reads TGTGCCAGCAGCTTAGCGGTGGGGCCGTCCTACAATGAGCAGTTCTTC.